These T cell receptor beta chains were read from a single sample in a study of blood T cell repertoires in COVID-19. Profiling relied on immunoSEQ multiplex PCR, and the TCRdb table lists in-frame clones only, not all of them. The sample has 150,000 or so clones, about nine tenths seen once; the top ten hold roughly 6.1%. Sequencing used peripheral blood. The receptors come from a man older than 75 with acute or convalescent COVID-19. CDR3s include the opening cysteine and the closing phenylalanine or tryptophan. D genes are given only for firm matches. Expanded clones get a size class; other rows say once, few or many, or leave the size out.

>TRBJ2-1|TRBD2|TRBV19|NA
TGTGCCAGTAGTAACCGACTAGCGGGAGTAGGCAATGAGCAGTTCTTC
CASSNRLAGVGNEQFF
>TRBJ2-1|NA|TRBV7-2|NA
TGTGCCAGCAGCCGGTCGCAATTCTCCTACAATGAGCAGTTCTTC
CASSRSQFSYNEQFF
>TRBJ1-1|TRBD1|TRBV30|NA
TGTGCCTGGGGGGACAGGCCGATGAACACTGAAGCTTTCTTT
CAWGDRPMNTEAFF
>TRBJ1-1|NA|TRBV5-4|once
TGTGCCAGCAGCTCGGGGGTATCGACTGAAGCTTTCTTT
CASSSGVSTEAFF
>TRBJ1-1|TRBD1|TRBV2|NA
TGTGCCAGCACTCGACAGGGACCCAACACTGAAGCTTTCTTT
CASTRQGPNTEAFF
>TRBJ2-5|NA|TRBV5-1|NA
TGCGCCAGCAGCTTGGGGAAGGAGGGGGAGACCCAGTACTTC
CASSLGKEGETQYF
>TRBJ1-4|NA|TRBV19|NA
TGTGCCAGTAGTATCCCCGGGAAGGAAAAACTGTTTTTT
CASSIPGKEKLFF
>TRBJ2-5|NA|TRBV28|NA
TGTGCCAGCAGTCTCTACAGGGACGCAGAGACCCAGTACTTC
CASSLYRDAETQYF
>TRBJ1-6|TRBD1|TRBV2|NA
TGTGCCAGCCAAAGGACAGGGACGTGGTCACCCCTCCACTTT
CASQRTGTWSPLHF
>TRBJ2-1|TRBD2|TRBV19|NA
TGTGCCACCTCCTTTCGAGGGAGGGGATCGTCCTACAATGAGCAGTTCTTC
CATSFRGRGSSYNEQFF
>TRBJ1-2|NA|TRBV2|NA
TGTGCCAGCAGTGATCAGGGGAGCGGCGGCTACACCTTC
CASSDQGSGGYTF
>TRBJ1-3|TRBD1|TRBV12-3/TRBV12-4|NA
TGTGCCAGCAGCCGTACAGGGGAAAACACCATATATTTT
CASSRTGENTIYF
>TRBJ1-3|NA|TRBV6-5|NA
TGTGCCAGCAGTTCCGGGACACCTGGAAACACCATATATTTT
CASSSGTPGNTIYF
>TRBJ2-5|TRBD2|TRBV10-2|NA
TGCGCCAGCAGTGAGTCCCAGCTAGCGGGTAGGACCCAGTACTTC
CASSESQLAGRTQYF
>TRBJ1-1|NA|TRBV6-5|NA
TGTGCCAGCAGGAAAACCTGGGAGGGAACTGAAGCTTTCTTT
CASRKTWEGTEAFF
>TRBJ1-2|TRBD1|TRBV29-1|NA
TGCAGCGTTGAAGATCGAGGTAGTGCGGGGACAGGGACCTATGGCTACACCTTC
CSVEDRGSAGTGTYGYTF
>TRBJ1-6|TRBD1|TRBV18|NA
TGTGCCAGCTCACCCACCGAAGGGACAGGGAGTTCACCCCTCCACTTT
CASSPTEGTGSSPLHF
>TRBJ2-1|TRBD2|TRBV7-3|NA
TGTGCCAGCAGCCCTCTCCGGACTAGCGGGATAAATGAGCAGTTCTTC
CASSPLRTSGINEQFF
>TRBJ1-1|NA|TRBV5-4|once
TGTGCCAGCAGCTCCACGACAGAGAACACTGAAGCTTTCTTT
CASSSTTENTEAFF
>TRBJ1-5|TRBD1|TRBV4-1|NA
TGCGCCAGCGACCTGGAGGGGGCAATAAATCAGCCCCAGCATTTT
CASDLEGAINQPQHF